The clone carrying this T cell receptor beta chain was seen only a few times. V dropped 0 bases and J dropped 1 base, with 9 bases sitting between them. Germline loops: CDR1 MNHNY, CDR2 SVGAGI (reference sequence). The CDR3 sequence is 15 residues long. Per individual sample, total RNA of at least 5.5 micrograms was extracted. A second about 7 to 12 cycle PCR used barcoded and J-beta primers. TCRdb called the 5' RACE reads again in MiXCR, with one record for every CDR3 protein. The repertoire includes around 2 million distinct CDR3 sequences, roughly two fifths of them detected once, and roughly 23% sits in the top ten. This specimen comes from a study of blood T cells in healthy people across ages.

The TCR originated in a human donor in good health. Sequenced sample: blood. The V and J genes are TRBV6-6 and TRBJ1-2; a possible D gene is TRBD1 (6 bases). CDR3 region: CASSYSAGDNYGYTF. The DNA for the CDR3 is TGTGCCAGCAGTTACTCGGCAGGGGATAACTATGGCTACACCTTC.